The T cell receptor beta chain described here comes from a study of T cells in Graves' hyperthyroidism and ophthalmopathy. Study background: Peripheral blood was obtained at initial diagnosis, preceding any treatment.

V gave up 5 bases and J gave up 8 bases, with 9 bases separating them. Germline loops: CDR1 ENHRY, CDR2 SYGVKD. CDR3 length equals 12 residues. No progression to ophthalmopathy during 18 months of follow-up defined stable disease. Patients aged 18 to 65 with hyperthyroidism were newly diagnosed, with duration under 2 months. The study excluded patients with uncontrolled infection, other autoimmune disease, pregnancy or lactation. Amplification yielded TCR beta CDR3 regions, with RNA transcripts as the source. First-round RT-PCR with HTBI primers amplified the TCR CDR3 region. A single record per CDR3 protein comes from TCRdb applying MiXCR to the multiplex PCR reads. The sample contains about 210,000 distinct CDR3 sequences, 17% of which appear only once. In this sample, this clonotype turned up a few times.

The sequencing input was blood. The origin of this receptor is a man between 45 and 60 years old with Graves' hyperthyroidism. The chain couples TRBV10-3 to TRBJ1-4; TRBD1 is a possible D gene (6 bases). The CDR3 nucleotides read TGTGCCATCAGTCCCGGGGGCGAAAAACTGTTTTTT. It yields the protein CAISPGGEKLFF.